This T cell receptor beta chain is from a study of beta chain features in type 1 diabetes. For this clone: The antigen is not known.

With 6 bases removed from V and 8 bases from J, the gap between germline ends came to 20 bases. Germline V gives CDR1 SNHLY, CDR2 FYNNEI. The CDR3 is 14 amino acids. Study outcomes and limitations: When VDJ junctions were examined, type 1 diabetes patients showed fewer insertions and more deletions.

The whole isolated RNA underwent reverse transcription, so sequencing captured expressed TCRB transcripts. Repertoires were generated with immunoSEQ multiplex PCR, while TCRdb's copy carries only in-frame clones and drops some. The sample contains 390,000 or so clones, 14% of which appear only once. The sequence came from a man between 25 and 39 years old in good health. The V gene is TRBV2, the J gene TRBJ2-7, with D possibly being TRBD2 (6 bases). The sample taken for sequencing was naive CD4+ T cells from blood. In DNA form, the CDR3 reads TGTGCCAGCAGCCCCGGGACTTGGACTACGAAGCAGTACTTC. Amino acids: CASSPGTWTTKQYF.